The 29 T cell receptor beta chains in this list originate from one sample, sequenced in a study of cytomegalovirus exposure and HLA in healthy donors. Clones were sequenced by immunoSEQ multiplex PCR, and TCRdb holds only the in-frame ones, with some missing. Of over 200,000 clones in the sample, roughly 83% are singletons; the top ten hold around 5.5%. The sequencing input was PBMCs. These receptors all stem from a young woman in good health and CMV-seronegative.

As concerns this clone: Within the sample, other DNA sequences also encode this same CDR3. The rearrangement links TRBV27 to TRBJ1-1; D gene unclear. CDR3 length: 13 amino acids. V was trimmed by 2 bases and J by 2 bases, leaving 6 bases between them. In germline, CDR1 is MNHEY, CDR2 SMNVEV (reference sequence). For the CDR3, the DNA is TGTGCCAGCAGTTTAAGCAGAAACACTGAAGCTTTCTTT. It encodes CASSLSRNTEAFF.

The genes are TRBV5-1 and TRBJ1-3; D possibly corresponds to TRBD1 (6 bases). Germline V gene lookup returns CDR1 SGHRS and CDR2 YFSETQ. Trimming took 0 bases from V and 2 from J, leaving 9 bases between them. The CDR3 totals 15 residues. The CDR3 sequence is CASSLAGQTGNTIYF. The CDR3 DNA follows: TGCGCCAGCAGCTTGGCCGGACAGACTGGAAACACCATATATTTT.

In this sample, this clone turned up a few times. The chain employs TRBV19 and TRBJ1-5; perhaps TRBD1 as D (6 bases). The germline V gene encodes CDR1 LNHDA and CDR2 SQIVND (reference sequence). Trimming pared 8 bases from V and 7 bases from J, leaving 6 bases between. The CDR3 runs to 10 residues. Here the CDR3 reads CASGGQPQHF. DNA of the CDR3: TGTGCCAGTGGGGGCCAGCCCCAGCATTTT.

This chain joins TRBV27 and TRBJ2-3; weak D call: TRBD1 (6 bases). CDR1 and CDR2 (germline): MNHEY, SMNVEV (reference sequence). V was clipped by 5 bases and J by 0 bases, with 15 bases between them. The CDR3 length is 16 residues. The CDR3 sequence: CASSPWTAPSTDTQYF. CDR3 DNA: TGTGCCAGCAGTCCGTGGACAGCTCCTAGCACAGATACGCAGTATTTT.

The CDR3: CASSWASTGELFF. The CDR3 DNA is TGTGCCAGCAGCTGGGCGAGTACCGGGGAGCTGTTTTTT. The chain joins TRBV7-9 to TRBJ2-2; D call uncertain. V was pared by 4 bases and J by 5 bases, with 8 bases between. Germline CDR1 SEHNR, CDR2 FQNEAQ (reference sequence). The CDR3 length is 13 residues.

The chain has TRBV5-1 and TRBJ2-1; 7 bases align to TRBD2. Germline V gives CDR1 SGHRS, CDR2 YFSETQ. Germline trimming cut 1 base from V and 4 bases from J; bases unmatched to any gene: 5. The CDR3 length is 15 residues. The CDR3 DNA reads as TGCGCCAGCAGCTTGTTTGCGGGAGATTACAATGAGCAGTTCTTC. Protein product: CASSLFAGDYNEQFF.

The rearrangement joins TRBV6-1 to TRBJ2-2; a possible D gene is TRBD2 (5 bases). In germline, CDR1 is MNHNS, CDR2 SASEGT. Trimming took 8 bases from V and 1 from J, leaving 8 bases between them. This CDR3 has 13 amino acids. CDR3 bases: TGTGCCAGCCCCCGGGGGAACACCGGGGAGCTGTTTTTT. Encoded protein: CASPRGNTGELFF.

V usage is TRBV20-1 and J usage is TRBJ1-1; D not certain. Germline V gene sequence: CDR1 DFQATT, CDR2 SNEGSKA (reference sequence). The V end lost 5 bases, the J end lost 7 bases, and 5 bases lay between the germline ends. This CDR3 contains 9 residues. DNA for the CDR3: TGCAGTGCTCGGAGTGAAGCTTTCTTT. Translated, it gives CSARSEAFF.

The chain combines TRBV27 with TRBJ1-4; TRBD1 might be the D (5 bases). CDR1 is MNHEY, CDR2 SMNVEV, per germline (reference sequence). Trimming stripped 5 bases from V and 7 bases from J, with 20 bases between. The CDR3 runs 16 residues. The CDR3 here is CASSPSSGAWGEKLFF. The CDR3, as DNA: TGTGCCAGCAGTCCGTCGTCCGGGGCCTGGGGTGAAAAACTGTTTTTT.

This chain joins TRBV5-4 and TRBJ2-1, with 7 bases that match TRBD2. The J segment lost 6 bases and the V segment lost 1 base, leaving 10 bases of the junction unmatched. The V gene's germline CDR1 is SGHNT and CDR2 YYREEE (reference sequence). This CDR3 is 16 amino acids long. CDR3 residues: CASSLISGAPSNEQFF. The CDR3, as DNA: TGTGCCAGCAGCTTGATCAGCGGGGCCCCCTCCAATGAGCAGTTCTTC.

CDR3 bases: TGTGCCAGCAGCAGGGACACCGGGGAGCTGTTTTTT. The encoded protein is CASSRDTGELFF. The chain couples TRBV2 to TRBJ2-2, with TRBD1 as a possible D gene (5 bases). Per germline, CDR1 SNHLY and CDR2 FYNNEI. CDR3 length: 12 amino acids. V was pared by 6 bases and J by 3 bases, with 5 bases between.

This chain uses TRBV9 with TRBJ1-1; D unclear. V was cut by 4 bases and J by 4 bases, with 14 bases left in between. CDR1 and CDR2 (germline): SGDLS, YYNGEE. The CDR3 has 14 amino acids. DNA for the CDR3: TGTGCCAGCAGCAACTCCGGACGATTCACTGAAGCTTTCTTT. This sequence encodes CASSNSGRFTEAFF.

The J gene is TRBJ1-6, the V gene TRBV7-8; the D gene is possibly TRBD1 (5 bases). The V gene lost 5 bases and the J gene lost 7 bases, with 15 bases spanning the gap. The germline gives CDR1 SGHVS, CDR2 FQNEAQ. The CDR3 covers 15 residues. This CDR3 is CASSTSGWVNSPLHF. In DNA, the CDR3 is TGTGCCAGCAGCACATCAGGGTGGGTGAATTCACCCCTCCACTTT.

This clone appeared a few times. The rearrangement uses TRBV7-8 and TRBJ1-5; D gene unclear. Germline V gene sequence: CDR1 SGHVS, CDR2 FQNEAQ. The CDR3 loop spans 14 amino acids. Trimming pared 5 bases from V and 4 bases from J, leaving 12 bases between. CDR3 in DNA: TGTGCCAGCAGCCGCGGGCCGTTGAATCAGCCCCAGCATTTT. Translated: CASSRGPLNQPQHF.

The chain uses TRBV6-1 and TRBJ2-1; 13 bases are shared with TRBD2. Per the germline V gene, CDR1 is MNHNS and CDR2 is SASEGT. The trim removed 4 bases at V and 0 bases at J, leaving 9 bases unmatched. CDR3 length: 19 amino acids. CDR3 loop: CASSAVEGLAGHSYNEQFF. CDR3 in DNA: TGTGCCAGCAGTGCCGTAGAGGGACTAGCGGGGCACTCCTACAATGAGCAGTTCTTC.

The V gene is TRBV19, the J gene TRBJ1-1; no clear D. Germline V gene data show CDR1 as LNHDA and CDR2 as SQIVND (reference sequence). V was shortened by 4 bases and J by 5 bases, with 11 bases between the two germline ends. The CDR3 spans 13 residues. CDR3 nucleotides: TGTGCCAGTAGTAACTCGGGGTATACTGAAGCTTTCTTT. This encodes CASSNSGYTEAFF.

V is TRBV7-8 and J is TRBJ2-1, with a weak D call TRBD2 (6 bases). Germline CDR1 is SGHVS and CDR2 is FQNEAQ. V lost 5 bases to trimming and J lost 6 bases, with 20 bases between them. CDR3 length equals 16 residues. The CDR3 here is CASSQDRTTAGNEQFF. The CDR3 DNA is TGTGCCAGCAGCCAAGACCGGACTACGGCGGGCAATGAGCAGTTCTTC.

The chain couples TRBV30 to TRBJ1-5; 8 bases align to TRBD1. This CDR3 spans 15 amino acids. Germline V gene lookup returns CDR1 GTSNPN and CDR2 SVGIG (reference sequence). Losses at the gene ends were 2 bases for V and 2 bases for J; bases not matched to a gene: 5. Written as DNA, the CDR3 is TGTGCCTGGAGTAGACAGGGGCTTCGCAATCAGCCCCAGCATTTT. Translating it yields CAWSRQGLRNQPQHF.

V gene TRBV11-3 combines with J gene TRBJ1-1, with D maybe TRBD1 (5 bases). Germline values: CDR1 SGHNT, CDR2 YENEEA. The CDR3 has 16 residues. V lost 4 bases and J lost 0, with 15 bases in between. The CDR3 DNA follows: TGTGCCAGCAGCTCGGTTCCAGGGACCATGAACACTGAAGCTTTCTTT. It encodes CASSSVPGTMNTEAFF.

The chain recombines TRBV29-1 with TRBJ1-5; TRBD1 agrees at 9 bases. The V gene end was trimmed by 6 bases and the J gene end by 1 base; junction bases not matched to a gene: 4. Germline CDR1 SQVTM, CDR2 ANQGSEA. The CDR3 sequence is 14 residues long. CDR3 amino acids: CSVGGTGSNQPQHF. CDR3 bases: TGCAGCGTGGGCGGGACAGGGAGCAATCAGCCCCAGCATTTT. The variable domain in full, with the rest retrieved from reference TRBV29-1 and TRBJ1-5, is SAVISQKPSRDICQRGTSLTIQCQVDSQVTMMFWYRQQPGQSLTLIATANQGSEATYESGFVIDKFPISRPNLTFSTLTVSNMSPEDSSIYLCSVGGTGSNQPQHFGDGTRLSIL.

J is TRBJ2-3 and V is TRBV27; D is tentatively TRBD1 or TRBD2 (5 bases each). The CDR3 runs 12 residues. V lost 3 bases to trimming and J lost 8 bases, with 9 bases between them. Germline V gene data show CDR1 as MNHEY and CDR2 as SMNVEV (reference sequence). The CDR3 spells CASSFRGATQYF. The DNA for the CDR3 is TGTGCCAGCAGTTTTAGGGGAGCTACGCAGTATTTT.

The gene calls are TRBV5-1 and TRBJ1-1, with D possibly being TRBD1 (5 bases). Trimming took 4 bases from V and 11 from J, leaving 30 bases between them. The V gene's germline CDR1 is SGHRS and CDR2 YFSETQ. CDR3 size: 17 residues. The CDR3 coding sequence is TGCGCCAGCAGCCCCGCCGGGGTTTTAAATGAGCACAGGAAGGCTTTCTTT. Protein product: CASSPAGVLNEHRKAFF.

The chain joins TRBV27 to TRBJ1-5; 10 bases agree with TRBD1. Per the germline V gene, CDR1 is MNHEY and CDR2 is SMNVEV (reference sequence). Losses at the gene ends were 5 bases for V and 7 bases for J; bases not matched to a gene: 5. The CDR3 has 14 residues. The CDR3 region has the DNA TGTGCCAGCAGTCCGGGACAGGGGCAACAGCCCCAGCATTTT. It is translated as CASSPGQGQQPQHF.

This chain links TRBV7-9 with TRBJ1-1; D gene ambiguous. CDR3 length: 12 amino acids. Trimming left V 1 base short and J 8 bases short, with 8 bases between. Germline CDR1 is SEHNR and CDR2 is FQNEAQ (reference sequence). The CDR3 DNA follows: TGTGCCAGCAGCTTAGACGCCTCAGAAGCTTTCTTT. This sequence encodes CASSLDASEAFF.

This chain joins TRBV6-5 and TRBJ2-7, with a weak D call TRBD1 (6 bases). The CDR3 spans 15 residues. Germline CDR1 reads MNHEY; CDR2 reads SVGAGI. V was trimmed by 0 bases and J by 2 bases, leaving 11 bases between them. This CDR3 reads CASSYSTGIAYEQYF. CDR3 nucleotide sequence: TGTGCCAGCAGTTACTCTACAGGGATCGCCTACGAGCAGTACTTC.

This clone came up once. The V gene is TRBV28, the J gene TRBJ2-2; 7 nucleotides match TRBD1. Unmatched junction bases numbered 6, after V lost 7 bases and J lost 1 base. The CDR3 sequence is 15 residues long. CDR1 is MDHEN, CDR2 SYDVKM, per germline. As DNA, the CDR3 is TGTGCCAGCATTAGGGACAGAGTGAACACCGGGGAGCTGTTTTTT. As protein: CASIRDRVNTGELFF.

The chain joins TRBV6-6 to TRBJ1-5; no clear D. Germline V gene lookup returns CDR1 MNHNY and CDR2 SVGAGI (reference sequence). The CDR3 sequence is 16 residues long. V gave up 0 bases and J gave up 0 bases, with 9 bases separating them. The CDR3 is CASSYSGGDSNQPQHF. The CDR3 DNA reads as TGTGCCAGCAGTTACTCCGGCGGGGATAGCAATCAGCCCCAGCATTTT.

The chain joins TRBV5-1 to TRBJ2-7, with no clear D. Trimming stripped 4 bases from V and 3 bases from J, with 5 bases between. This CDR3 has 11 amino acids. Germline-derived CDR1 and CDR2 are SGHRS and YFSETQ. The CDR3 DNA follows: TGCGCCAGCAGCGATAACTACGAGCAGTACTTC. It yields the protein CASSDNYEQYF.

The chain combines TRBV5-1 with TRBJ2-7, with D unresolved. Germline lookup yields CDR1 SGHRS and CDR2 YFSETQ. This CDR3 has 15 residues. V lost 0 bases, J lost 1 base, and 11 bases lay in between. CDR3 nucleotide sequence: TGCGCCAGCAGCTTGGCCGACTCCCCGTCCTACGAGCAGTACTTC. The encoded protein is CASSLADSPSYEQYF.